Detailed here is one TCR beta chain. These data come from a study of blood T cell repertoires in COVID-19. Looking at the study overall: The United States, Italy and Spain supplied acute and convalescent COVID-19 samples.

V was trimmed by 2 bases and J by 13 bases, leaving 15 bases between them. Germline V lookup: CDR1 SGHDT, CDR2 YYEEEE. The CDR3 sequence is 12 residues long. Method: immunoSEQ multiplex PCR; TCRdb's copy keeps in-frame clones and lacks some. This repertoire shows about 300,000 clones, approximately 84% found once; its top ten account for approximately 4.1%. The chain carries TRBV5-6 and TRBJ1-2, with D unclear. This receptor was obtained from a man aged 30 to 45 who had recovered from COVID-19. What was sequenced was PBMCs or T cells enriched from blood (not recorded which). CDR3 protein: CASSFGQADSTF. The CDR3 DNA sequence: TGTGCCAGCAGCTTTGGGCAGGCCGATAGCACCTTC.